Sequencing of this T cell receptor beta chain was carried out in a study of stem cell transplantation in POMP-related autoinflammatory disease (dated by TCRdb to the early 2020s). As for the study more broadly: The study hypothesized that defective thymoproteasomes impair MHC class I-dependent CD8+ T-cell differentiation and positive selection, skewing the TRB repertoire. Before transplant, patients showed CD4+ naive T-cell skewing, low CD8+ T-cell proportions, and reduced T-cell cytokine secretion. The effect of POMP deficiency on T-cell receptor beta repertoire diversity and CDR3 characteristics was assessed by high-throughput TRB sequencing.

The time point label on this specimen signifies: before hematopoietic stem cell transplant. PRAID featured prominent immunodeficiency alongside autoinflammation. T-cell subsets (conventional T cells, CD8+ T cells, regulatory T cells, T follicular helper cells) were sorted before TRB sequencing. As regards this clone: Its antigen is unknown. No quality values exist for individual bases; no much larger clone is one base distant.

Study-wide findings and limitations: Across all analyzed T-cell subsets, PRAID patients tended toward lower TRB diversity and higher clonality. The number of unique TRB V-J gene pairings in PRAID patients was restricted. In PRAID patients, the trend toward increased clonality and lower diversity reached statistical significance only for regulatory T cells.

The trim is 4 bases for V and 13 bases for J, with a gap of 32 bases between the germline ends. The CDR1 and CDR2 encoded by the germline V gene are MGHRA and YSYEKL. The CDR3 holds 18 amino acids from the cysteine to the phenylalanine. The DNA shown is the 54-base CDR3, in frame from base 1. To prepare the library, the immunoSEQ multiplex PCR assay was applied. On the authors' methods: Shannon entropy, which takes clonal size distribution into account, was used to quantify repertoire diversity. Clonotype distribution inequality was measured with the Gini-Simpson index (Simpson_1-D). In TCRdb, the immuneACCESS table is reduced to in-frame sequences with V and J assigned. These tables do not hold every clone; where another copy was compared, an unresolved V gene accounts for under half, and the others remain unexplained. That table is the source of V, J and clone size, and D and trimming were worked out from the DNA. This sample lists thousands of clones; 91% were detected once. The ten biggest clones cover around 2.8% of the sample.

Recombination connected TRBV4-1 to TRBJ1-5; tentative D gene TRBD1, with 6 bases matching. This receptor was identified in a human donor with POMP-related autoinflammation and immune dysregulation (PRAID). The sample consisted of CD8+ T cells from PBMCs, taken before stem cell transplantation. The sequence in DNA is TGCGCCAGCAGCCCGATCCATACCTTGGGAGGTATGGACAGACTTCAGCATTTT. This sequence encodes CASSPIHTLGGMDRLQHF.